Shown below are 4 T cell receptor beta chains from a single sample sequenced in a study of T cells in Graves' hyperthyroidism and ophthalmopathy. Using RNA transcripts as the source, TCR beta CDR3 regions were amplified. First-round RT-PCR of the TCR CDR3 relied on the HTBI primer set. A single record per CDR3 protein comes from TCRdb applying MiXCR to the multiplex PCR reads. The data show around 340,000 distinct CDR3 sequences, approximately 22% seen once. Sequenced sample: blood. The receptors derive from a woman aged 45-65 years with Graves' hyperthyroidism.

At least ten counts were recorded for this clonotype. The chain recombines TRBV18 with TRBJ1-1, with 9 bases that match TRBD1. Germline CDR1 KGHSH, CDR2 LQKENI. The CDR3 has 14 residues. The V segment lost 3 bases and the J segment 4 bases; nucleotides outside the gene matches: 3. The CDR3 nucleotides read TGTGCCAGCTCACCCCGGGACAGGGCCACTGAAGCTTTCTTT. Its protein product is CASSPRDRATEAFF.

This clonotype was picked up many times. At one of its ends the junction is not consistent with the germline gene, which may arise from a read error. The V and J genes are TRBV20-1 and TRBJ1-1; a possible D gene is TRBD1 (5 bases). From germline, CDR1 is DFQATT and CDR2 SNEGSKA (reference sequence). The CDR3 loop spans 12 amino acids. CDR3 coding DNA: TGCAGTGCTAGAACTCGGGGACCTGAGGCTTTCTTT. It translates to CSARTRGPEAFF.

This clonotype was observed many times. The rearrangement uses TRBV2 and TRBJ1-4; 8 bases align to TRBD1. After removal of 4 bases from V and 2 bases from J, the junction contained 3 bases not matched to a gene. The CDR3 is 15 residues long. Per the germline V gene, CDR1 is SNHLY and CDR2 is FYNNEI. This CDR3 is CASSGQGWTNEKLFF. The CDR3 nucleotides are TGTGCCAGCAGTGGACAGGGGTGGACTAATGAAAAACTGTTTTTT.

The rearrangement joins TRBV29-1 to TRBJ2-1; 7 nucleotides agree with TRBD2. CDR1 and CDR2 (germline): SQVTM, ANQGSEA. This CDR3 region has 15 residues. Trimming at V came to 5 bases and at J to 4 bases, leaving 11 bases not matched to a gene. The CDR3 reads CSVPGLVGVYNEQFF. CDR3 nucleotides: TGCAGCGTTCCCGGACTAGTGGGCGTGTACAATGAGCAGTTCTTC.